The 4 T cell receptor beta chains below were found in one sample sequenced in a study of T cell repertoires in cytomegalovirus infection. MiXCR, run by TCRdb on the reads, gives a single entry per CDR3 protein. Of approximately 500,000 distinct CDR3 sequences listed, 11% are singletons. The sequencing input was PBMCs. The receptors were gathered from a human donor in good health (CMV status not recorded). Some clones in this sample may be carry-over from other donors' samples.

This clonotype was counted at least ten times. This chain connects TRBV27 to TRBJ2-2, with TRBD2 as a possible D gene (6 bases). The germline V gene encodes CDR1 MNHEY and CDR2 SMNVEV (reference sequence). The CDR3 is 14 residues long. Trimming removed 8 bases from V and 7 bases from J, with 17 bases in between. The CDR3 reads CASGTSGLGGELFF. Here the CDR3 DNA reads TGTGCCAGCGGGACTTCAGGGTTGGGCGGGGAGCTGTTTTTT.

This clonotype has only a few counts. The chain carries TRBV18 and TRBJ1-1; D is unresolved. Germline CDR1 and CDR2: KGHSH and LQKENI. This CDR3 is 15 amino acids long. Trimming removed 2 bases from V and 2 bases from J, with 12 bases in between. The DNA for the CDR3 is TGTGCCAGCTCACCAGTGGCTGGGAGCAACACTGAAGCTTTCTTT. It is translated as CASSPVAGSNTEAFF.

The chain couples TRBV18 to TRBJ1-2, with TRBD1 matching over 8 bases. The CDR3 extends over 14 amino acids. V lost 4 bases to trimming and J lost 4 bases; unmatched junction nucleotides: 5. Germline V CDR1 and CDR2: KGHSH, LQKENI. In DNA, the CDR3 is TGTGCCAGCTCACGTGACAGGGGCGGCTATGGCTACACCTTC. Amino acids: CASSRDRGGYGYTF.

This clonotype was counted ten times or more. The chain carries TRBV10-2 and TRBJ2-7, with 10 bases matching TRBD2. Per the germline V gene, CDR1 is WSHSY and CDR2 is SAAADI. CDR3 size: 16 residues. Losses at the gene ends were 6 bases for V and 2 bases for J; bases not matched to a gene: 10. CDR3 sequence: CASSSAGGRGTYEQYF. DNA for the CDR3: TGCGCCAGCAGCTCAGCGGGGGGGCGAGGAACCTACGAGCAGTACTTC.